One sample yielded the 10 T cell receptor beta chains listed below, sequenced in a study of shared T cell receptors in the human thymus. Some clones are missing from TCRdb's copy, which holds only in-frame ones; the method was immunoSEQ multiplex PCR. The table includes hundreds of thousands of clones, roughly 88% detected once. This sample was also put to use in a study of human thymus T cells.

Sequenced material: thymocytes. The source is a boy younger than two with a congenital heart defect.

The chain combines TRBV9 with TRBJ2-2; D uncertain. The ends were cut back, 2 bases at V and 0 bases at J, with 11 bases in the middle. This CDR3 comprises 16 residues. The germline V gene encodes CDR1 SGDLS and CDR2 YYNGEE. In DNA, the CDR3 is TGTGCCAGCAGCGTTGGGCCCCAATCGAACACCGGGGAGCTGTTTTTT. As protein: CASSVGPQSNTGELFF. Variable domain in full (rest from reference TRBV9 and TRBJ2-2): DSGVTQTPKHLITATGQRVTLRCSPRSGDLSVYWYQQSLDQGLQFLIQYYNGEERAKGNILERFSAQQFPDLHSELNLSSLELGDSALYFCASSVGPQSNTGELFFGEGSRLTVL.

The chain uses TRBV7-2 and TRBJ2-7; TRBD2 aligns across 7 bases. J lost 4 bases, V lost 11 bases, and 11 bases had no gene match. This CDR3 spans 13 amino acids. Per germline, CDR1 SGHTA and CDR2 FQGNSA. The CDR3: CAVLGGDYYEQYF. The CDR3 bases are TGTGCCGTCCTGGGGGGGGACTATTACGAGCAGTACTTC.

The chain is built from TRBV30 and TRBJ1-5; unclear D gene. V was cut by 2 bases and J by 3 bases, with 11 bases left in between. Germline V gives CDR1 GTSNPN, CDR2 SVGIG (reference sequence). The CDR3 length is 14 residues. The CDR3 nucleotides are TGTGCCTGGAGTCCCCGGGTTACCAATCAGCCCCAGCATTTT. Amino acids: CAWSPRVTNQPQHF.

This clone is a singleton in its sample. This sequence joins TRBV4-3 and TRBJ2-1, with D possibly TRBD2 on 6 matching bases. The CDR3 spans 19 residues. V lost 1 base, J lost 6 bases, and 25 bases lay in between. The V gene's germline CDR1 is LGHNA and CDR2 YSLEER. The CDR3 region is CASSQGPRRRREGTNEQFF. CDR3 DNA: TGCGCCAGCAGCCAAGGGCCTCGGCGGAGGCGGGAAGGTACCAATGAGCAGTTCTTC.

The CDR3 DNA reads as TGTGCCAGCAGCCCCCGGGGTAGCGGGAGACGGGCAGATACGCAGTATTTT. It codes for CASSPRGSGRRADTQYF. This sequence joins TRBV13 and TRBJ2-3, with 9 bases matching TRBD2. The CDR3 contains 17 residues. V gave up 5 bases and J gave up 4 bases; unmatched junction bases: 13. Germline V gives CDR1 PRHDT, CDR2 FYEKMQ (reference sequence).

With respect to this clone: Other DNA sequences in the sample encode the same CDR3. The J gene is TRBJ1-2, the V gene TRBV19; D ambiguous. The CDR3 has 13 residues. V lost 3 bases, J lost 0 bases, and 5 bases lay in between. Germline assignment: CDR1 LNHDA and CDR2 SQIVND (reference sequence). The CDR3 DNA reads TGTGCCAGTAGTATCGGGGCTAACTATGGCTACACCTTC. It codes for CASSIGANYGYTF.

The gene calls are TRBV7-6 and TRBJ1-4; D might be TRBD1 (6 bases). CDR1 SGHVS and CDR2 FNYEAQ come from the germline V gene. The CDR3 covers 16 residues. V was clipped by 1 base and J by 5 bases, with 14 bases between them. The CDR3 loop reads CASSLVRWGPNEKLFF. The CDR3 DNA sequence: TGTGCCAGCAGCTTAGTGAGGTGGGGGCCGAATGAAAAACTGTTTTTT.

The chain uses TRBV5-8 and TRBJ1-4; 9 nucleotides align to TRBD1. The CDR3 covers 17 residues. Germline V gene sequence: CDR1 SGHTS, CDR2 YDEGEE. V lost 4 bases to trimming and J lost 6 bases; unmatched junction nucleotides: 13. CDR3 in amino acids: CASSPRDREPLHEKLFF. Written as DNA, the CDR3 is TGTGCCAGCAGCCCACGGGACAGGGAACCGTTGCATGAAAAACTGTTTTTT. The variable domain in full, completed from reference TRBV5-8 and TRBJ1-4, reads EAGVTQSPTHLIKTRGQQATLRCSPISGHTSVYWYQQALGLGLQFLLWYDEGEERNRGNFPPRFSGRQFPNYSSELNVNALELEDSALYLCASSPRDREPLHEKLFFGSGTQLSVL.

The chain couples TRBV11-3 to TRBJ2-5; 8 nucleotides match TRBD1. The V gene end was trimmed by 0 bases and the J gene end by 4 bases; junction bases not matched to a gene: 7. The CDR3 is 16 amino acids. Germline assignment: CDR1 SGHNT and CDR2 YENEEA. CDR3 loop: CASSLDPRGRRETQYF. CDR3 sequence (DNA): TGTGCCAGCAGCTTAGACCCCAGGGGGCGGCGAGAGACCCAGTACTTC.

This chain joins TRBV7-2 and TRBJ2-5; possible D gene TRBD1, 6 bases. The DNA end lines up better with TRBJ2-7; the J call may be wrong. Germline assignment: CDR1 SGHTA and CDR2 FQGNSA. CDR3 length: 12 amino acids. The CDR3 DNA is TGTGGCACGACAGGAGTTGGCTACGAGCAGTACTTC. The encoded protein is CGTTGVGYEQYF.